This T cell receptor (beta chain) derives from a study of Graves' ophthalmopathy and Graves' hyperthyroidism. Study-wide results and limits: Discriminating ophthalmopathy from stable hyperthyroidism, a 13-signature model attained a sensitivity of about 88% and a specificity of around 81%. The model forecast ophthalmopathy progression, reaching roughly 70% sensitivity and 72.22% specificity.

From germline, CDR1 is SQVTM and CDR2 ANQGSEA. The CDR3 covers 11 residues. V was cut by 6 bases and J by 8 bases, with 13 bases left in between. Scientists amplified the TCR beta CDR3 regions from RNA transcripts. First-round RT-PCR employed HTBI primers, with a second-round multiplex PCR after it. Using its own MiXCR run on the multiplex PCR reads, TCRdb lists one record per CDR3 protein. The sample yields over a million distinct CDR3 sequences, less than 45% seen once. As regards this clonotype: Its antigen is as yet unknown.

A diagnosis was made from clinical symptoms together with serum thyroxine, TRAb, thyroid ultrasound and orbital computed tomography. The chain employs TRBV29-1 and TRBJ1-2; no clear D gene. Sample: peripheral blood or thyroid tissue (not recorded which). The receptor's source is an adult man with Graves' hyperthyroidism. CDR3 DNA sequence: TGCAGCGTGCTGACGGGAGTCGGCTACACCTTC. It specifies CSVLTGVGYTF.